The 21 T cell receptor beta chains below were found in one sample sequenced in a study of blood T cell repertoires in COVID-19. Generated by immunoSEQ multiplex PCR, the TCRdb table keeps only in-frame clones and is missing some. The sample consists of roughly 190,000 clones, approximately 87% of them appearing once. Sequencing was carried out using peripheral blood. The receptors were sampled from a man aged 18 to 29 with active or convalescent COVID-19.

The chain links TRBV7-8 to TRBJ2-7, with 7 bases that match TRBD1. V shed 3 bases, J shed 1 base, and the junction held 9 bases outside the gene matches. The length of the CDR3 is 16 residues. CDR1 SGHVS and CDR2 FQNEAQ come from the germline V gene. The CDR3: CASSFTTGLLSYEQYF. The CDR3 region has the DNA TGTGCCAGCAGCTTTACGACAGGGTTGTTATCCTACGAGCAGTACTTC.

The CDR3 nucleotides read TGCGCCAGCAGCCAAGACAGGGTGGGCATTGGGCCCCAGCATTTT. This gives the protein CASSQDRVGIGPQHF. The chain is built from TRBV4-1 and TRBJ1-5; TRBD1 might be the D (5 bases). Trimming shortened V by 0 bases and J by 9 bases, and 15 bases separated the two germline ends. Germline assignment: CDR1 MGHRA and CDR2 YSYEKL. This CDR3 region has 15 residues.

Details on this clone: At one end, the junction sequence differs from germline, possibly due to a read error. The chain combines TRBV7-7 with TRBJ2-5, with 7 bases matching TRBD1. Germline lookup yields CDR1 SSHAT and CDR2 FNYEAQ (reference sequence). This CDR3 is 14 amino acids long. CDR3 DNA sequence: TGTGCTAGCAGCTATGACAGGGTGGCAGAGACCCAGTACTTC. Protein sequence: CASSYDRVAETQYF.

V gene TRBV7-9 combines with J gene TRBJ1-2, with TRBD1 as a possible D gene (5 bases). V was clipped by 3 bases and J by 4 bases, with 24 bases between them. Germline CDR1 SEHNR, CDR2 FQNEAQ (reference sequence). The CDR3 runs to 18 residues. This chain's CDR3 is CASSLSLPLVTGGYGYTF. The CDR3 nucleotides read TGTGCCAGCAGCTTGTCGTTGCCCCTGGTCACAGGCGGCTATGGCTACACCTTC.

This clone was detected only once. This chain uses TRBV7-2 with TRBJ1-3; D is unresolved. Germline assignment: CDR1 SGHTA and CDR2 FQGNSA. The ends were cut back, 3 bases at V and 0 bases at J, with 9 bases in the middle. The CDR3 has 15 residues. The CDR3 reads CASSFTGNSGNTIYF. The CDR3 DNA is TGTGCCAGCAGCTTTACGGGTAACTCTGGAAACACCATATATTTT.

This chain connects TRBV6-6 to TRBJ1-5, with TRBD1 identical over 7 bases. The CDR3 sequence is 16 residues long. CDR1 and CDR2 (germline): MNHNY, SVGAGI (reference sequence). J was trimmed by 7 bases and V by 0 bases; bases with no gene match: 9. CDR3 region: CASSYSREGGGQPQHF. CDR3 DNA: TGTGCCAGCAGTTACTCGAGGGAAGGGGGCGGGCAGCCCCAGCATTTT.

This clone was seen a few times. This rearrangement joins TRBV28 to TRBJ1-1, with D unclear. Germline values: CDR1 MDHEN, CDR2 SYDVKM. This CDR3 comprises 13 residues. V lost 2 bases to trimming and J lost 4 bases, with 8 bases between them. The CDR3 loop reads CASSLGSGTEAFF. Written as DNA, the CDR3 is TGTGCCAGCAGTTTAGGGTCGGGCACTGAAGCTTTCTTT.

The V call is TRBV27, the J call TRBJ2-1, with D perhaps TRBD2 (5 bases). The V and J ends lost 5 bases and 5 bases respectively, with 16 bases between them. Germline V CDR1 and CDR2: MNHEY, SMNVEV (reference sequence). The CDR3 runs 15 residues. CDR3 bases: TGTGCCAGCAGTACCTCTGCGGGCGCTAACAATGAGCAGTTCTTC. Translated, it gives CASSTSAGANNEQFF.

The J gene is TRBJ1-1, the V gene TRBV23-1; D is perhaps TRBD1 (5 bases). Being an ORF, TRBV23-1 has a function that is uncertain. V was clipped by 6 bases and J by 4 bases, with 18 bases between them. The CDR3 is 15 residues long. CDR3 coding DNA: TGCGCCAGCAGCTCCAGGGCCGATAACTTCACTGAAGCTTTCTTT. It translates to CASSSRADNFTEAFF.

The genes are TRBV11-3 and TRBJ1-3; D is perhaps TRBD1 (5 bases). In germline, CDR1 is SGHNT, CDR2 YENEEA. V was clipped by 4 bases and J by 4 bases, with 11 bases between them. This CDR3 spans 14 amino acids. The CDR3 sequence is CASSWAGYGNTIYF. The DNA for the CDR3 is TGTGCCAGCAGCTGGGCAGGGTACGGAAACACCATATATTTT.

There are a few counts of this clone. The chain couples TRBV2 to TRBJ1-4, with D tentatively TRBD1 (6 bases). CDR1 SNHLY and CDR2 FYNNEI come from the germline V gene. The germline V and J ends were trimmed by 7 bases and 0 bases, with 21 bases remaining between them. The CDR3 extends over 18 amino acids. CDR3 loop: CASNGQKLRPATNEKLFF. CDR3 bases: TGTGCCAGCAACGGACAGAAGCTTCGACCTGCAACTAATGAAAAACTGTTTTTT.

V usage is TRBV7-9 and J usage is TRBJ2-3, with a weak D call TRBD2 (5 bases). The germline V gene encodes CDR1 SEHNR and CDR2 FQNEAQ (reference sequence). V was shortened by 1 base and J by 0 bases, with 8 bases between the two germline ends. The CDR3 is made up of 15 amino acids. The CDR3 loop is CASSLGLASTDTQYF. CDR3 bases: TGTGCCAGCAGCTTAGGCCTAGCTAGCACAGATACGCAGTATTTT.

The sample holds one count of this clone. The gene calls are TRBV25-1 and TRBJ1-2, with D perhaps TRBD1 (5 bases). The length of the CDR3 is 14 residues. Germline loops: CDR1 MGHDK, CDR2 SYGVNS. V was cut by 7 bases and J by 0 bases, with 12 bases left in between. The CDR3 DNA is TGTGCCAGCATTAGGGCAGGGACTAACTATGGCTACACCTTC. This encodes CASIRAGTNYGYTF.

The chain uses TRBV4-1 and TRBJ2-2, with TRBD2 matching over 12 bases. The CDR3 loop spans 14 amino acids. Germline trimming cut 6 bases from V and 4 bases from J; bases unmatched to any gene: 0. Germline-derived CDR1 and CDR2 are MGHRA and YSYEKL. In nucleotides, the CDR3 is TGCGCCAGCAGGGGACTAGCGGGCACCGGGGAGCTGTTTTTT. This gives the protein CASRGLAGTGELFF.

The chain joins TRBV18 to TRBJ1-5; TRBD1 matches at 10 bases. V lost 6 bases to trimming and J lost 5 bases; unmatched junction nucleotides: 4. Germline V gene sequence: CDR1 KGHSH, CDR2 LQKENI. The CDR3 is made up of 14 amino acids. Here the CDR3 reads CASSDRGLYQPQHF. The CDR3 DNA is TGTGCCAGCTCCGACAGGGGGCTCTATCAGCCCCAGCATTTT.

The chain's CDR3 is CAAGQGTGTGEQYF. The CDR3 nucleotides read TGTGCCGCCGGACAGGGCACGGGTACGGGCGAGCAGTACTTC. This chain joins TRBV24-1 and TRBJ2-7; 8 positions match TRBD1. The CDR3 contains 14 residues. Germline loops: CDR1 KGHDR, CDR2 SFDVKD. The V gene end was trimmed by 12 bases and the J gene end by 6 bases; junction bases not matched to a gene: 15.

The J gene is TRBJ1-5, the V gene TRBV6-5, with 7 bases fitting TRBD1. There are 12 residues in the CDR3. Germline CDR1 is MNHEY and CDR2 is SVGAGI. V lost 6 bases, J lost 6 bases, and 2 bases stayed unmatched. The DNA of the CDR3 is TGTGCCAGCAGGACAGGGTTTCAGCCCCAGCATTTT. This codes for CASRTGFQPQHF.

The rearrangement joins TRBV20-1 to TRBJ2-1, with D possibly TRBD2 on 5 matching bases. The V gene's germline CDR1 is DFQATT and CDR2 SNEGSKA (reference sequence). With 3 bases removed from V and 6 bases from J, the gap between germline ends came to 12 bases. The CDR3 extends over 13 amino acids. The CDR3 bases are TGCAGTGCTAGTCTACGCGGACTCAATGAGCAGTTCTTC. Translating gives CSASLRGLNEQFF.

This sequence joins TRBV4-1 and TRBJ1-2, with 7 bases aligning to TRBD1. CDR3 length equals 19 residues. J was trimmed by 4 bases and V by 0 bases; bases with no gene match: 17. Germline V gene lookup returns CDR1 MGHRA and CDR2 YSYEKL. CDR3 DNA sequence: TGCGCCAGCAGCCAAGATCGCCTGGGACAGAAGATGACTAGCTATGGCTACACCTTC. Translating it yields CASSQDRLGQKMTSYGYTF.

The chain recombines TRBV10-3 with TRBJ1-1, with 7 bases fitting TRBD1. Germline V gene sequence: CDR1 ENHRY, CDR2 SYGVKD. Trimming removed 5 bases from V and 1 base from J; junction bases left unmatched: 4. CDR3 length: 14 residues. The CDR3 DNA reads TGTGCCATCAGTCCGGACAGGAGGAACACTGAAGCTTTCTTT. As protein: CAISPDRRNTEAFF.

This sequence joins TRBV4-1 and TRBJ1-6; no clear D. The V and J ends lost 0 bases and 6 bases respectively, with 12 bases between them. Looked up from germline, CDR1 is MGHRA and CDR2 is YSYEKL. This CDR3 region has 16 residues. CDR3 coding DNA: TGCGCCAGCAGCCAAGAAGGTCCAGGTTTTAATTCACCCCTCCACTTT. Translating gives CASSQEGPGFNSPLHF.